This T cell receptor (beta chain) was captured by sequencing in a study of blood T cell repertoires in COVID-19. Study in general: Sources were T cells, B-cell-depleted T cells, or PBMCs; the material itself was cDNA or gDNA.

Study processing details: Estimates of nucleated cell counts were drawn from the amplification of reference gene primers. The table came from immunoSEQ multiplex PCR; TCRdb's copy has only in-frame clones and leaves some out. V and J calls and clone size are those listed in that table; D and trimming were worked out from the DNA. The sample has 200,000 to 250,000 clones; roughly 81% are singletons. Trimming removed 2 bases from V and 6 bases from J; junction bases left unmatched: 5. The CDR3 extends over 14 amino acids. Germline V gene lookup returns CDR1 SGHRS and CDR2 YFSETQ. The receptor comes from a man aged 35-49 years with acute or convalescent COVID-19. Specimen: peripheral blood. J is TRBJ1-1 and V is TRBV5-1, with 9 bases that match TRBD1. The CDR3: CASSFVQGAAEAFF. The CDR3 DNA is TGCGCCAGCAGCTTCGTACAGGGGGCGGCTGAAGCTTTCTTT.